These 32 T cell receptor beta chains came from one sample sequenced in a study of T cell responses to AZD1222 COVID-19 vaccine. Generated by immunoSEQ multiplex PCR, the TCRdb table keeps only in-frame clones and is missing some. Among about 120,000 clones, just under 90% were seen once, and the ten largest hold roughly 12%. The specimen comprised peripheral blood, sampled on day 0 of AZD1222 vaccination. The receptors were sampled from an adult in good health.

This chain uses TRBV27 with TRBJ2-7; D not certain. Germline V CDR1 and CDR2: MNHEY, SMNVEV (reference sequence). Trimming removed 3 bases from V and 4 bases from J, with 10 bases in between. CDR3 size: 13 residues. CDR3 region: CASSFTQKYEQYF. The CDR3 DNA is TGTGCCAGCAGTTTTACCCAGAAGTACGAGCAGTACTTC.

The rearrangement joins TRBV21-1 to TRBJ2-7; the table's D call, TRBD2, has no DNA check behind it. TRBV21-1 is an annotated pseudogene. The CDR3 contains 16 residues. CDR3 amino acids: CASSKGLAAASYEQYF. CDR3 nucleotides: TGTGCCAGCAGCAAGGGACTAGCGGCTGCATCCTACGAGCAGTACTTC.

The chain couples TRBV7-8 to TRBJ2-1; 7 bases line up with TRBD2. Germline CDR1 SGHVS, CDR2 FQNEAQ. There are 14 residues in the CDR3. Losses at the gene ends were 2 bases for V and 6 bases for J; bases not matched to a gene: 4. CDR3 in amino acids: CASSLILAVNEQFF. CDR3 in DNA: TGTGCCAGCAGCTTAATCCTAGCGGTCAATGAGCAGTTCTTC.

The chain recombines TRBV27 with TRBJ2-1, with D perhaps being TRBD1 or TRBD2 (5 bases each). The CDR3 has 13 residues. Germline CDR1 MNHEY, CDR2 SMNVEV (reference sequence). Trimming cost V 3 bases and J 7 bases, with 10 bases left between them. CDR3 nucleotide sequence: TGTGCCAGCAGTTTGGGGGAAAGGAATGAGCAGTTCTTC. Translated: CASSLGERNEQFF.

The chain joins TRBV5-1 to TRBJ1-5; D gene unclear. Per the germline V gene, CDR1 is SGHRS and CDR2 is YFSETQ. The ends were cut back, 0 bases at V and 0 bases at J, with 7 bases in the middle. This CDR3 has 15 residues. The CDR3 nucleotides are TGCGCCAGCAGCTTGGCCGGGAATAGCAATCAGCCCCAGCATTTT. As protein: CASSLAGNSNQPQHF.

CDR3: CASTTGQSSYNEQFF. The CDR3 DNA sequence: TGTGCCAGTACCACGGGACAGAGCTCCTACAATGAGCAGTTCTTC. The gene calls are TRBV19 and TRBJ2-1; 7 nucleotides align to TRBD1. J was trimmed by 0 bases and V by 7 bases; bases with no gene match: 6. The V gene's germline CDR1 is LNHDA and CDR2 SQIVND (reference sequence). This CDR3 comprises 15 residues.

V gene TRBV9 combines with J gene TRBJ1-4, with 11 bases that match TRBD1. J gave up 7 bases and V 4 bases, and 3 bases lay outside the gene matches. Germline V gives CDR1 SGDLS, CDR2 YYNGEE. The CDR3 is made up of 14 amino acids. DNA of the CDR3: TGTGCCAGCAGCCGCGGGACAGGGGGTGAAAAACTGTTTTTT. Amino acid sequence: CASSRGTGGEKLFF. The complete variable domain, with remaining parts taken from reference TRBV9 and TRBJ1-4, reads DSGVTQTPKHLITATGQRVTLRCSPRSGDLSVYWYQQSLDQGLQFLIQYYNGEERAKGNILERFSAQQFPDLHSELNLSSLELGDSALYFCASSRGTGGEKLFFGSGTQLSVL.

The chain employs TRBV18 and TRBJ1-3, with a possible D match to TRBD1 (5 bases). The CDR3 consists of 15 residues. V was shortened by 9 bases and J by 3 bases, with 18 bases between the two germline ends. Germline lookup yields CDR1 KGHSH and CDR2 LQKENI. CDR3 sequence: CASSYLGTVGNTIYF. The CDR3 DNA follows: TGTGCCAGTTCTTACCTCGGGACGGTTGGAAACACCATATATTTT.

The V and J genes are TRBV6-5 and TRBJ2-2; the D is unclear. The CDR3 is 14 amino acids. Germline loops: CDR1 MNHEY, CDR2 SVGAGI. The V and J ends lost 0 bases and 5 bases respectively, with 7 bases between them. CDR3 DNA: TGTGCCAGCAGTTACTCAGGGTATACCGGGGAGCTGTTTTTT. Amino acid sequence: CASSYSGYTGELFF.

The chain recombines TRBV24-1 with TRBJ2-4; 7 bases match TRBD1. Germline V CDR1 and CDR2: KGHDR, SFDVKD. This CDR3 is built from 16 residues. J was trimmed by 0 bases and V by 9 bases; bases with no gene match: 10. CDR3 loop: CATAPQQGRAKNIQYF. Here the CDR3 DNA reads TGTGCCACCGCACCTCAACAGGGGCGAGCCAAAAACATTCAGTACTTC.

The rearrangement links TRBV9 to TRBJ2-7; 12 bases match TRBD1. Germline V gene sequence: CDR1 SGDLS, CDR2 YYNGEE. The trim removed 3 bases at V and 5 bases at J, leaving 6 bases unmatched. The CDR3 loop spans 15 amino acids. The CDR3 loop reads CASSDRGTGGHEQYF. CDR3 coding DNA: TGTGCCAGCAGCGACCGTGGGACAGGGGGCCACGAGCAGTACTTC.

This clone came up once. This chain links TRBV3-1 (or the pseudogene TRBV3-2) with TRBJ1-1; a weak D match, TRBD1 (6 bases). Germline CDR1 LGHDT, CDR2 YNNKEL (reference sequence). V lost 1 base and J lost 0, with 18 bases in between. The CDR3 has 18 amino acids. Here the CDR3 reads CASSQARGTLDMNTEAFF. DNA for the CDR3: TGTGCCAGCAGCCAAGCCCGTGGGACACTCGACATGAACACTGAAGCTTTCTTT.

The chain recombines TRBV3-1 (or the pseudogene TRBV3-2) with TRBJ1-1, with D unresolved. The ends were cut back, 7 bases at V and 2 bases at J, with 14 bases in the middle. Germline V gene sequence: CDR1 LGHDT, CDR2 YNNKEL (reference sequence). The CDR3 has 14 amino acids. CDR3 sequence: CASTRRLSNTEAFF. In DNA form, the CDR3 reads TGTGCCAGCACTCGGAGGCTATCCAACACTGAAGCTTTCTTT.

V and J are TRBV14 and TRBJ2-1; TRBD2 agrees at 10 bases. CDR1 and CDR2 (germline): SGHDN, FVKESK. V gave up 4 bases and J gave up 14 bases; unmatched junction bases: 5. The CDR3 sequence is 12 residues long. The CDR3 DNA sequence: TGTGCCAGCAGCCTTCTAGCGGGAGAGAAGTTCTTC. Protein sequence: CASSLLAGEKFF.

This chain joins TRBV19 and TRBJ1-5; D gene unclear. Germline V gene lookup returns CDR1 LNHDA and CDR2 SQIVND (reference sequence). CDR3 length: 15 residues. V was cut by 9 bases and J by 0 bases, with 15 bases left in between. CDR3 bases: TGTGCCAGCAAATGGAGCATATATAGCAATCAGCCCCAGCATTTT. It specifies CASKWSIYSNQPQHF.

CDR3 in DNA: TGTGCCAGTAGTATAGCGCGGGACACCGGGGAGCTGTTTTTT. It codes for CASSIARDTGELFF. This rearrangement joins TRBV19 to TRBJ2-2, with D maybe TRBD2 (5 bases). The CDR3 sequence is 14 residues long. From germline, CDR1 is LNHDA and CDR2 SQIVND (reference sequence). V was shortened by 1 base and J by 3 bases, with 6 bases between the two germline ends.

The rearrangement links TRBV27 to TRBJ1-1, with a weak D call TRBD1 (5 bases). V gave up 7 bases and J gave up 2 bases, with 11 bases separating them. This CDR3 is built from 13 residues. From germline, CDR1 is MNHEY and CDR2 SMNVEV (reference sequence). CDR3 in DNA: TGTGCCAGCATCGGGGGGTTAAACACTGAAGCTTTCTTT. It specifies CASIGGLNTEAFF.

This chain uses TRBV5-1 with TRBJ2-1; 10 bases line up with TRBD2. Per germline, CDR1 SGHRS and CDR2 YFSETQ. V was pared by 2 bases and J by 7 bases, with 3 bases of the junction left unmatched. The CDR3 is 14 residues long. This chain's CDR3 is CASSFTSGTNEQFF. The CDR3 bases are TGCGCCAGCAGCTTCACTAGCGGGACTAATGAGCAGTTCTTC. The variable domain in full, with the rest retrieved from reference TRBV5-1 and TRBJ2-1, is KAGVTQTPRYLIKTRGQQVTLSCSPISGHRSVSWYQQTPGQGLQFLFEYFSETQRNKGNFPGRFSGRQFSNSRSEMNVSTLELGDSALYLCASSFTSGTNEQFFGPGTRLTVL.

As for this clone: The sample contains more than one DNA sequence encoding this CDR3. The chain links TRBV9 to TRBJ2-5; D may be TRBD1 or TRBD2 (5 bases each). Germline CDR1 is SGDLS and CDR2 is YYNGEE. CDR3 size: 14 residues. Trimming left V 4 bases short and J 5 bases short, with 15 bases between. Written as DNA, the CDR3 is TGTGCCAGCAGCCCCGGGACGGGAAAGGAGACCCAGTACTTC. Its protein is CASSPGTGKETQYF.

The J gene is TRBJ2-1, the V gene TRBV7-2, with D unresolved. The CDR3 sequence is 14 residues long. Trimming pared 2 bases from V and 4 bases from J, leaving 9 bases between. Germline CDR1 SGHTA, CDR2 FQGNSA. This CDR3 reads CASSLRSDYNEQFF. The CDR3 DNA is TGTGCCAGCAGCTTAAGGTCAGATTACAATGAGCAGTTCTTC.

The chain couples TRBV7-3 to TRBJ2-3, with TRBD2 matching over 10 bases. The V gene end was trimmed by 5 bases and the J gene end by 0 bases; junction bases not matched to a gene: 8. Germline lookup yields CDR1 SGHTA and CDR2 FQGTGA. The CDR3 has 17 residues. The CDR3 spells CASSPTGAGGSTDTQYF. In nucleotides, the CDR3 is TGTGCCAGCAGCCCCACTGGAGCGGGGGGGAGCACAGATACGCAGTATTTT.

The CDR3 reads CASSQEPGQTNSPLHF. In DNA form, the CDR3 reads TGCGCCAGCAGCCAAGAGCCGGGACAGACTAATTCACCCCTCCACTTT. The genes are TRBV4-1 and TRBJ1-6, with TRBD1 matching over 7 bases. Germline CDR1 and CDR2: MGHRA and YSYEKL. CDR3 size: 16 residues. With V trimmed by 0 bases and J by 6 bases, 5 bases remained unmatched.

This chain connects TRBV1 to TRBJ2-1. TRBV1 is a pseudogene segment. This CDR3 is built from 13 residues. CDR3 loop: CTSSQPLWNEQFF. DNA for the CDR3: TGCACCAGCAGCCAGCCCCTGTGGAATGAGCAGTTCTTC.

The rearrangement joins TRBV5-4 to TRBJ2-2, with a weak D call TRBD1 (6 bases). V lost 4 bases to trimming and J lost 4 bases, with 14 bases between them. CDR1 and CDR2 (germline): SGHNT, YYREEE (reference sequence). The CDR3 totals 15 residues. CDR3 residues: CASSLLATGTGELFF. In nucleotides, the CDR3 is TGTGCCAGCAGCCTCCTCGCGACAGGCACCGGGGAGCTGTTTTTT. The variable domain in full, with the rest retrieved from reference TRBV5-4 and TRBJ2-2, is ETGVTQSPTHLIKTRGQQVTLRCSSQSGHNTVSWYQQALGQGPQFIFQYYREEENGRGNFPPRFSGLQFPNYSSELNVNALELDDSALYLCASSLLATGTGELFFGEGSRLTVL.

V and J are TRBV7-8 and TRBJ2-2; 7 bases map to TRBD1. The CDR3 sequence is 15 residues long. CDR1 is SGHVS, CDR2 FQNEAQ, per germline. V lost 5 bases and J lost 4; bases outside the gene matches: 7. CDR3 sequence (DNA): TGTGCCAGCAGCAGATCCGGGACAGCCACCGGGGAGCTGTTTTTT. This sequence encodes CASSRSGTATGELFF.

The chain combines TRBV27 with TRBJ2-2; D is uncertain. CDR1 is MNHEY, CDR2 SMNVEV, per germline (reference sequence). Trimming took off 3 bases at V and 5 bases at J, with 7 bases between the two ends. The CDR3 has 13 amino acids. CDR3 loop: CASSFSGTGELFF. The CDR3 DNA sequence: TGTGCCAGCAGTTTCTCGGGTACCGGGGAGCTGTTTTTT.

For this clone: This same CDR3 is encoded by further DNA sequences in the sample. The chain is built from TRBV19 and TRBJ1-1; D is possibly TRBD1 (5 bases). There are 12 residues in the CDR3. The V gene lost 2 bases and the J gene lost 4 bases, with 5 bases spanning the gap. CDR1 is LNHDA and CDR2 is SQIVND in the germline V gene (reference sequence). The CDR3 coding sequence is TGTGCCAGTAGTATACAGGGCACTGAAGCTTTCTTT. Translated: CASSIQGTEAFF.

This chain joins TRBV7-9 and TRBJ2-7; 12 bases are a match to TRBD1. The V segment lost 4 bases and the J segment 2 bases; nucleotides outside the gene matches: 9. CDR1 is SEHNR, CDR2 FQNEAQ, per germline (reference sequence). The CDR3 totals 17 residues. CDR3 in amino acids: CASSSGTGGQSAYEQYF. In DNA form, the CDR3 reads TGTGCCAGCAGCTCCGGGACAGGGGGCCAATCCGCCTACGAGCAGTACTTC.

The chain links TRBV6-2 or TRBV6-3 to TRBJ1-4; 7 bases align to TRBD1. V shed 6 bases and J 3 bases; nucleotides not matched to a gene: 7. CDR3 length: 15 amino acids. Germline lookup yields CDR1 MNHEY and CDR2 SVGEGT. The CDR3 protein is CASSYRTGANEKLFF. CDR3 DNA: TGTGCCAGCAGCTATCGGACAGGCGCTAATGAAAAACTGTTTTTT.

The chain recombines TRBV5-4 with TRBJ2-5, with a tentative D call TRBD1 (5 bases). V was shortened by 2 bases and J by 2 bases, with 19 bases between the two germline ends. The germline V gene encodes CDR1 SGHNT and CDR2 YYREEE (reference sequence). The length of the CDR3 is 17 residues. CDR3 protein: CASSFLGGAERQETQYF. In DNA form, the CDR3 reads TGTGCCAGCAGCTTCTTGGGTGGGGCTGAAAGACAAGAGACCCAGTACTTC.

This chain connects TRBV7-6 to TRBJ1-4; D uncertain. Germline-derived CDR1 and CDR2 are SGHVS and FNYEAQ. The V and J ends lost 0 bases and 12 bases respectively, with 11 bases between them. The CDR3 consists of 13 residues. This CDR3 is CASSLAGVQELFF. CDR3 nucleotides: TGTGCCAGCAGCTTAGCAGGAGTTCAGGAACTGTTTTTT.

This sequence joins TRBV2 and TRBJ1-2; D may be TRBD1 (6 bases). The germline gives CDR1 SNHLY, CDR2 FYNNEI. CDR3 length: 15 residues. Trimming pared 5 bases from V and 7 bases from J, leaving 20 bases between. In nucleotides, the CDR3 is TGTGCCAGCAGTTATACAGGGCCCCAGGGGAGTGGCTACACCTTC. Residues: CASSYTGPQGSGYTF. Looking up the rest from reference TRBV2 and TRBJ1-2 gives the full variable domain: EPEVTQTPSHQVTQMGQEVILRCVPISNHLYFYWYRQILGQKVEFLVSFYNNEISEKSEIFDDQFSVERPDGSNFTLKIRSTKLEDSAMYFCASSYTGPQGSGYTFGSGTRLTVV.